Below, 12 T cell receptor beta chains from the same sample are listed, as sequenced in a study of cytomegalovirus exposure and HLA in healthy donors. The method was immunoSEQ multiplex PCR; TCRdb's version includes in-frame clones alone and lacks a portion of them. The sample yields 120,000 or so clones, 70% to 90% seen once. The sequenced material came from PBMCs. These TCRs come from a woman under 30 in good health and CMV-seronegative.

V usage is TRBV15 and J usage is TRBJ2-1; no definite D call. The V gene's germline CDR1 is LNHNV and CDR2 YYDKDF (reference sequence). V was pared by 2 bases and J by 5 bases, with 7 bases between. The CDR3 runs 13 residues. The CDR3 loop is CATSRSRDNEQFF. In DNA, the CDR3 is TGTGCCACCAGCAGATCCCGGGACAATGAGCAGTTCTTC.

The V gene is TRBV25-1, the J gene TRBJ1-4; D remains ambiguous. The CDR3 is 14 amino acids. Germline V lookup: CDR1 MGHDK, CDR2 SYGVNS. V lost 6 bases, J lost 2 bases, and 10 bases lay in between. The CDR3 protein is CASRLPGTNEKLFF. Written as DNA, the CDR3 is TGTGCCAGCAGACTTCCCGGGACTAATGAAAAACTGTTTTTT.

The genes are TRBV2 and TRBJ2-5, with TRBD1 matching 9 bases. CDR1 and CDR2 (germline): SNHLY, FYNNEI. The V and J ends lost 8 bases and 4 bases, in that order; junction bases with no gene match: 11. The CDR3 sequence is 15 residues long. The CDR3 nucleotides read TGTGCCAGCGGCCTCGGGACAGGGATAGGAGAGACCCAGTACTTC. Its translation: CASGLGTGIGETQYF.

V gene TRBV6-4 combines with J gene TRBJ1-2, with D unclear. Germline CDR1 MRHNA, CDR2 SNTAGT. The CDR3 loop spans 14 amino acids. The germline V and J ends were trimmed by 7 bases and 0 bases, with 12 bases remaining between them. CDR3 sequence reads: CASIRESPNYGYTF. The CDR3 DNA sequence: TGTGCCAGCATTAGGGAGTCGCCTAACTATGGCTACACCTTC.

J is TRBJ2-7 and V is TRBV28; 10 bases line up with TRBD2. The germline gives CDR1 MDHEN, CDR2 SYDVKM. J gave up 0 bases and V 7 bases, and 6 bases lay outside the gene matches. The CDR3 sequence is 15 residues long. CDR3 region: CASMSGRDLSYEQYF. The CDR3 DNA reads TGTGCCAGCATGAGCGGGAGGGACCTCTCCTACGAGCAGTACTTC.

This sequence joins TRBV28 and TRBJ1-1; tentative D call: TRBD1 (5 bases). Germline lookup yields CDR1 MDHEN and CDR2 SYDVKM. Deletions cut 5 bases from V and 0 bases from J, with 10 bases between. The CDR3 length is 14 residues. This CDR3 reads CASSQGGVNTEAFF. The CDR3 DNA sequence: TGTGCCAGCAGTCAAGGAGGGGTGAACACTGAAGCTTTCTTT.

The chain employs TRBV7-8 and TRBJ2-1, with 14 nucleotides matching TRBD2. This CDR3 contains 15 residues. The trim removed 4 bases at V and 7 bases at J, leaving 3 bases unmatched. Looked up from germline, CDR1 is SGHVS and CDR2 is FQNEAQ. In DNA form, the CDR3 reads TGTGCCAGCAGCTCGACTAGCGGGAGGGGGAATGAGCAGTTCTTC. Translating it yields CASSSTSGRGNEQFF. The variable domain in full, with the rest retrieved from reference TRBV7-8 and TRBJ2-1, is GAGVSQSPRYKVAKRGQDVALRCDPISGHVSLFWYQQALGQGPEFLTYFQNEAQLDKSGLPSDRFFAERPEGSVSTLKIQRTQQEDSAVYLCASSSTSGRGNEQFFGPGTRLTVL.

This clone appeared once. The gene calls are TRBV7-8 and TRBJ2-5; 9 nucleotides line up with TRBD1. Germline values: CDR1 SGHVS, CDR2 FQNEAQ. J gave up 3 bases and V 5 bases, and 4 bases lay outside the gene matches. CDR3 size: 14 residues. The DNA of the CDR3 is TGTGCCAGCAGCCCTCGGGACAGGGAAGAGACCCAGTACTTC. Translating gives CASSPRDREETQYF.

The chain is built from TRBV2 and TRBJ1-5; D not resolved. Trimming removed 2 bases from V and 5 bases from J, with 10 bases in between. The CDR3 spans 14 residues. Germline V gives CDR1 SNHLY, CDR2 FYNNEI. The CDR3 sequence is CASSENFMYQPQHF. CDR3 DNA: TGTGCCAGCAGTGAAAATTTTATGTATCAGCCCCAGCATTTT.

This clone was counted once. The gene calls are TRBV28 and TRBJ1-6; D call uncertain. V lost 4 bases and J 0 bases, leaving 7 bases between the germline ends. Germline loops: CDR1 MDHEN, CDR2 SYDVKM. The CDR3 extends over 15 amino acids. The DNA for the CDR3 is TGTGCCAGCAGTTATTCCCGCTCCTATAATTCACCCCTCCACTTT. Protein sequence: CASSYSRSYNSPLHF.

The CDR3 loop reads CASSLVKGAGANVLTF. CDR3 DNA sequence: TGTGCCAGCAGCTTGGTTAAGGGGGCTGGGGCCAACGTCCTGACTTTC. The chain uses TRBV5-4 and TRBJ2-6; D is possibly TRBD1 (6 bases). CDR1 is SGHNT, CDR2 YYREEE, per germline (reference sequence). CDR3 length: 16 residues. Between the trimmed V and J ends, which lost 0 bases and 2 bases, there was a span of 9 bases.

The table lists this clone with a count of one. This chain links TRBV7-2 with TRBJ2-5; TRBD2 is a possible D gene (5 bases). Germline V CDR1 and CDR2: SGHTA, FQGNSA. Trimming shortened V by 1 base and J by 4 bases, and 13 bases separated the two germline ends. CDR3 length equals 15 residues. CDR3 nucleotide sequence: TGTGCCAGCAGCTTAGGGTCGGCTAGCTCAGAGACCCAGTACTTC. The encoded protein is CASSLGSASSETQYF.